The 28 T cell receptor beta chains below come from one sample, sequenced in a study of T cells expressing NK-cell markers (dated by TCRdb to the early 2020s). Receptors were amplified or captured by 5' RACE. TCRdb records Illumina HiSeq 2000 as the sequencer. Through TCRdb reprocessing, the reads give one entry per CDR3 protein sequence; DNA is omitted. The table for this sample shows a few hundred thousand distinct CDR3 sequences. In total, the top ten clones hold over 4% of the sample. Sequencing was carried out using blood T cells: a sorted CD56 or NKG2C T cell subset, CD4+ or CD8+ T cells, or bulk PBMC T cells (not recorded which). These receptors all come from a man between 18 and 69 years old in good health.

This chain's CDR3 is CASSGTELAKNIQYF. This chain connects TRBV6-1 to TRBJ2-4; TCRdb proposes TRBD1, but this gene call is untestable without DNA. Germline-derived CDR1 and CDR2 are MNHNS and SASEGT. The length of the CDR3 is 15 residues.

The rearrangement joins TRBV20-1 to TRBJ2-2; TCRdb returns TRBD1, unconfirmable since there is no DNA. This CDR3 contains 16 residues. Per germline, CDR1 DFQATT and CDR2 SNEGSKA (reference sequence). The CDR3: CSARDPRGQHTGELFF.

The genes are TRBV7-2 and TRBJ2-5; absent DNA, TCRdb's TRBD1 call cannot be checked. Germline assignment: CDR1 SGHTA and CDR2 FQGNSA. The CDR3 length is 13 residues. The CDR3 is CASSVREWETQYF. Complete variable domain (other parts from reference TRBV7-2 and TRBJ2-5): GAGVSQSPSNKVTEKGKDVELRCDPISGHTALYWYRQSLGQGLEFLIYFQGNSAPDKSGLPSDRFSAERTGGSVSTLTIQRTQQEDSAVYLCASSVREWETQYFGPGTRLLVL.

The chain couples TRBV11-2 to TRBJ2-5. Germline V gives CDR1 SGHAT, CDR2 FQNNGV. This CDR3 spans 13 amino acids. CDR3 in amino acids: CASSLDQKETQYF.

The V call is TRBV27, the J call TRBJ2-4; TCRdb names TRBD1, which stays unverified in the absence of DNA. Germline V gives CDR1 MNHEY, CDR2 SMNVEV (reference sequence). This CDR3 has 17 residues. CDR3 residues: CASSLLPPSGSEAIQYF.

The rearrangement uses TRBV12-3 or TRBV12-4 and TRBJ2-4. The CDR3 totals 15 residues. The chain's CDR3 is CASSSDGVAKNIQYF.

The chain uses TRBV24-1 and TRBJ1-5; TCRdb designates TRBD1, a call that cannot be tested without DNA. There are 15 residues in the CDR3. CDR1 is KGHDR, CDR2 SFDVKD, per germline. The CDR3 loop reads CATSDRGQANQPQHF.

The chain couples TRBV6-1 to TRBJ1-1; the D gene TCRdb calls, TRBD1, cannot be checked with no DNA. Germline V gene sequence: CDR1 MNHNS, CDR2 SASEGT. CDR3 size: 15 residues. CDR3 region: CASRGKGIRNTEAFF.

The CDR3 loop reads CSAREGGAKEQFF. The V gene is TRBV20-1, the J gene TRBJ2-1; TCRdb proposes TRBD1, but this gene call is untestable without DNA. The germline V gene encodes CDR1 DFQATT and CDR2 SNEGSKA (reference sequence). The CDR3 loop spans 13 amino acids.

The genes are TRBV6-2 or TRBV6-3 and TRBJ2-6; TCRdb reports TRBD1, a call that lacks DNA to check it against. Germline CDR1 MNHEY, CDR2 SVGEGT. The CDR3 contains 16 residues. CDR3 sequence: CASSFRGLGGANVLTF.

CDR3 loop: CASSRLSVEETQYF. This sequence joins TRBV6-1 and TRBJ2-5. Germline V gives CDR1 MNHNS, CDR2 SASEGT. This CDR3 has 14 amino acids.

This chain uses TRBV14 with TRBJ2-5; the TRBD1 assignment by TCRdb is unverifiable without DNA. CDR3 length equals 16 residues. Germline V gives CDR1 SGHDN, CDR2 FVKESK. The CDR3 sequence: CASSQDTRGPWETQYF.

The CDR3: CSAPPGQGNSYEQYF. The chain employs TRBV20-1 and TRBJ2-7; TCRdb's assignment of TRBD1 cannot be checked, as there is no DNA. This CDR3 comprises 15 residues. Germline loops: CDR1 DFQATT, CDR2 SNEGSKA (reference sequence).

The chain combines TRBV28 with TRBJ1-1. The germline CDR1 and CDR2 sequences are MDHEN and SYDVKM. CDR3 length: 15 amino acids. The CDR3 loop is CASMGGPALNTEAFF.

This chain joins TRBV2 and TRBJ2-7; TCRdb returns TRBD1, unconfirmable since there is no DNA. Germline lookup yields CDR1 SNHLY and CDR2 FYNNEI. This CDR3 contains 15 residues. CDR3 amino acids: CASSARGGSSYEQYF.

The chain links TRBV7-2 to TRBJ2-1; the D gene TCRdb calls, TRBD1, cannot be checked with no DNA. This CDR3 has 12 amino acids. Germline CDR1 and CDR2: SGHTA and FQGNSA. The CDR3 sequence: CATTPGVYEQFF.

The chain carries TRBV5-1 and TRBJ2-1. The CDR3 consists of 16 residues. CDR1 and CDR2 (germline): SGHRS, YFSETQ. CDR3: CASSLTNDNLAHEQFF. The full variable domain, in which reference TRBV5-1 and TRBJ2-1 provide the parts outside the CDR3, is KAGVTQTPRYLIKTRGQQVTLSCSPISGHRSVSWYQQTPGQGLQFLFEYFSETQRNKGNFPGRFSGRQFSNSRSEMNVSTLELGDSALYLCASSLTNDNLAHEQFFGPGTRLTVL.

V usage is TRBV3-1 and J usage is TRBJ2-3; TCRdb lists TRBD1, though no DNA is available to test this call. From germline, CDR1 is LGHDT and CDR2 YNNKEL (reference sequence). This CDR3 has 14 amino acids. The chain's CDR3 is CASSLRQGTDTQYF.

The chain combines TRBV6-1 with TRBJ1-6; TCRdb names TRBD1, which stays unverified in the absence of DNA. From germline, CDR1 is MNHNS and CDR2 SASEGT. This CDR3 has 17 residues. The CDR3 sequence is CASSGSITGSYNSPLHF.

V usage is TRBV5-1 and J usage is TRBJ1-2; the D call of TRBD1 rests on TCRdb alone, since no DNA is present to check it. Per germline, CDR1 SGHRS and CDR2 YFSETQ. The CDR3 sequence is 13 residues long. The CDR3 here is CASSLEVRGGYTF.

The chain links TRBV9 to TRBJ2-3; the D call of TRBD1 rests on TCRdb alone, since no DNA is present to check it. The CDR3 runs to 15 residues. Per the germline V gene, CDR1 is SGDLS and CDR2 is YYNGEE. The CDR3: CASTKTGGATDTQYF. The entire variable domain, with the rest obtained from reference TRBV9 and TRBJ2-3, is as follows: DSGVTQTPKHLITATGQRVTLRCSPRSGDLSVYWYQQSLDQGLQFLIQYYNGEERAKGNILERFSAQQFPDLHSELNLSSLELGDSALYFCASTKTGGATDTQYFGPGTRLTVL.

The chain carries TRBV20-1 and TRBJ2-3; TCRdb indicates TRBD1, and absent DNA this call remains unverified. Germline loops: CDR1 DFQATT, CDR2 SNEGSKA (reference sequence). This CDR3 has 14 amino acids. Here the CDR3 reads CSATRHRGADTQYF.

This chain uses TRBV6-2 or TRBV6-3 with TRBJ2-1; absent DNA, TCRdb's TRBD1 call cannot be checked. The CDR3 is 14 residues long. Germline CDR1 MNHEY, CDR2 SVGEGT. This chain's CDR3 is CASSPPGRRYEQFF.

This chain uses TRBV27 with TRBJ2-1; TCRdb selects TRBD1, and the lack of DNA leaves this call unchecked. From germline, CDR1 is MNHEY and CDR2 SMNVEV (reference sequence). This CDR3 contains 14 residues. This CDR3 is CASSSGRLYNEQFF.

The J gene is TRBJ2-3, the V gene TRBV10-3; TCRdb outputs TRBD1, but without DNA this stays unchecked. The CDR3 contains 17 residues. Germline V gene sequence: CDR1 ENHRY, CDR2 SYGVKD. This CDR3 is CAISDPGTGVFTDTQYF.

The chain uses TRBV2 and TRBJ1-2. Germline loops: CDR1 SNHLY, CDR2 FYNNEI. The length of the CDR3 is 12 residues. CDR3: CASRKDIGGYTF.

This rearrangement joins TRBV6-5 to TRBJ1-6; TCRdb calls TRBD1, which cannot be checked without DNA. Per germline, CDR1 MNHEY and CDR2 SVGAGI. This CDR3 has 19 residues. The CDR3 protein is CASSYAGGRRGSYNSPLHF.

The gene calls are TRBV12-3 or TRBV12-4 and TRBJ1-4; TCRdb indicates TRBD1, and absent DNA this call remains unverified. This CDR3 contains 15 residues. The CDR3 is CASSSPRATNEKLFF.